The 12 T cell receptor beta chains presented below share a single source sample, sequenced in a study of vaccination and CD4 T cells after COVID-19. Stated treatment: approximately 10-day PBMC culture with coronavirus spike peptide pools or control peptides (ViraFEST assay). No antigen is known for these receptors. Oncomine TCR Beta short-read sequencing was applied to DNA from cultured CD4+ T cells. One entry per CDR3 protein, called by TCRdb with MiXCR from the PCR reads. The sample contains 9,500 to 15,000 distinct CDR3 sequences, roughly half of which appear only once. The sample here was cultured CD4+ T cells from blood, taken after SARS-CoV-2 vaccination. The receptors come from a human donor with COVID-19.

The J gene is TRBJ2-5, the V gene TRBV6-1; TRBD1 might be the D (5 bases). Germline CDR1 reads MNHNS; CDR2 reads SASEGT. The V gene lost 6 bases and the J gene lost 2 bases, with 7 bases spanning the gap. This CDR3 is 12 amino acids long. The CDR3 reads CASRQGQETQYF. The CDR3 region has the DNA TGTGCCAGCAGGCAGGGTCAAGAGACCCAGTACTTC.

The V call is TRBV5-1, the J call TRBJ2-5, with a possible D match to TRBD1 (6 bases). Germline CDR1 and CDR2: SGHRS and YFSETQ. This CDR3 is built from 13 residues. Trimming pared 4 bases from V and 2 bases from J, leaving 9 bases between. DNA for the CDR3: TGCGCCAGCAGCCGTGGACAGCAAGAGACCCAGTACTTC. Encoded protein: CASSRGQQETQYF.

This clonotype was counted a few times. The chain is built from TRBV6-1 and TRBJ1-1; D might be TRBD1 (6 bases). The V end was cut by 5 bases, the J end by 1 base, with 14 bases between. The CDR3 loop spans 15 amino acids. CDR1 MNHNS and CDR2 SASEGT come from the germline V gene. CDR3 loop: CASSRIQGGNTEAFF. The CDR3, as DNA: TGTGCCAGCAGTCGTATACAGGGCGGGAACACTGAAGCTTTCTTT.

To note about this clonotype: A junction end diverges from the germline sequence, so it may reflect a read error. The rearrangement links TRBV7-7 to TRBJ2-5; the match to TRBD2 covers 9 bases. The CDR3 totals 16 residues. Germline V gives CDR1 SSHAT, CDR2 FNYEAQ (reference sequence). CDR3 loop: CASSPRASGTQETQYF. In nucleotides, the CDR3 is TGTGCTAGCAGCCCAAGGGCTAGCGGGACGCAAGAGACCCAGTACTTC.

This clonotype was recorded a few times. J is TRBJ2-2 and V is TRBV5-4, with a tentative D call TRBD1 (5 bases). The ends were cut back, 2 bases at V and 4 bases at J, with 9 bases in the middle. This CDR3 is built from 14 residues. CDR1 is SGHNT, CDR2 YYREEE, per germline (reference sequence). The CDR3 protein is CASSLQGVTGELFF. CDR3 nucleotide sequence: TGTGCCAGCAGCTTACAAGGGGTCACCGGGGAGCTGTTTTTT.

This clonotype has more than one count but fewer than ten. The chain links TRBV24-1 to TRBJ1-5, with 7 bases lining up with TRBD1. The CDR3 consists of 15 residues. The J segment lost 4 bases and the V segment lost 5 bases, leaving 7 bases of the junction unmatched. Germline values: CDR1 KGHDR, CDR2 SFDVKD. In DNA, the CDR3 is TGTGCCACCAGTGCAGGGACAGCCGATAATCAGCCCCAGCATTTT. Amino acid sequence: CATSAGTADNQPQHF.

The chain uses TRBV6-2 or TRBV6-3 and TRBJ1-2; 12 bases are shared with TRBD1. The ends lost 2 bases at V and 8 bases at J; junction bases unmatched: 6. The CDR3 loop spans 15 amino acids. Germline V gives CDR1 MNHEY, CDR2 SVGEGT. DNA of the CDR3: TGTGCCAGCAGTTACCCGGGACAGGGGGCGCTGGGCTACACCTTC. It codes for CASSYPGQGALGYTF.

Only one count was recorded for this clonotype. The V and J genes are TRBV30 and TRBJ2-3, with a tentative D call TRBD1 (5 bases). The CDR3 sequence is 11 residues long. Germline CDR1 and CDR2: GTSNPN and SVGIG (reference sequence). Trimming pared 5 bases from V and 3 bases from J, leaving 6 bases between. CDR3 bases: TGTGCCTGGGACAGAACAGATACGCAGTATTTT. Translating it yields CAWDRTDTQYF.

The chain couples TRBV20-1 to TRBJ1-5, with D possibly matching TRBD1 (6 bases). Trimming cost V 6 bases and J 1 base, with 13 bases left between them. The CDR3 loop spans 14 amino acids. CDR1 DFQATT and CDR2 SNEGSKA come from the germline V gene (reference sequence). The CDR3 reads CSAVEGGSNQPQHF. The CDR3 bases are TGCAGTGCCGTTGAAGGGGGGAGCAATCAGCCCCAGCATTTT.

The chain is built from TRBV28 and TRBJ1-1, with 7 bases lining up with TRBD1. Germline-derived CDR1 and CDR2 are MDHEN and SYDVKM. The CDR3 totals 13 residues. V dropped 10 bases and J dropped 0; count of bases not matched to a gene: 5. CDR3 amino acids: CATKGQMNTEAFF. As DNA, the CDR3 is TGTGCCACCAAGGGACAGATGAACACTGAAGCTTTCTTT.

In DNA, the CDR3 is TGTGCCAGCCGCTCCCGGAGGGATCAGCCCCAGCATTTT. It codes for CASRSRRDQPQHF. The rearrangement joins TRBV28 to TRBJ1-5, with D hard to call. The CDR3 is made up of 13 amino acids. Germline V gene data show CDR1 as MDHEN and CDR2 as SYDVKM. Trimming left V 8 bases short and J 5 bases short, with 13 bases between.

The chain combines TRBV7-2 with TRBJ1-5; D is possibly TRBD1 (6 bases). The V end lost 5 bases, the J end lost 2 bases, and 19 bases lay between the germline ends. The CDR3 has 17 amino acids. From germline, CDR1 is SGHTA and CDR2 FQGNSA. The CDR3 here is CASSPQGGGLGNQPQHF. The CDR3 DNA sequence: TGTGCCAGCAGCCCTCAAGGCGGGGGCCTTGGCAATCAGCCCCAGCATTTT.